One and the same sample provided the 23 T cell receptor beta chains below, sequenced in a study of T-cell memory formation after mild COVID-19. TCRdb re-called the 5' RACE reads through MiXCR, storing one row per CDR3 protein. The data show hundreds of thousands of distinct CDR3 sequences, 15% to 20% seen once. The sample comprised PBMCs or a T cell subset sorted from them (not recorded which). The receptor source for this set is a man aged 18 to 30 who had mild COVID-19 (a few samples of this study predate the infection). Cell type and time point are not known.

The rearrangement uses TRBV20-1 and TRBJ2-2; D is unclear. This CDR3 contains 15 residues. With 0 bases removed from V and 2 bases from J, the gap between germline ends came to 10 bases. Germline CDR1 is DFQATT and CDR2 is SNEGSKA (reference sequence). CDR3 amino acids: CSARDPATNTGELFF. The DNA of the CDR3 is TGCAGTGCTAGAGATCCGGCTACAAACACCGGGGAGCTGTTTTTT.

The chain's CDR3 is CASSASPGYSPLHF. The CDR3 DNA reads as TGTGCCAGCAGCGCCTCCCCAGGGTATTCACCCCTCCACTTT. The chain has TRBV7-2 and TRBJ1-6, with D maybe TRBD1 (5 bases). The length of the CDR3 is 14 residues. CDR1 is SGHTA, CDR2 FQGNSA, per germline. Trimming removed 5 bases at V and 8 bases at J, with 13 bases between.

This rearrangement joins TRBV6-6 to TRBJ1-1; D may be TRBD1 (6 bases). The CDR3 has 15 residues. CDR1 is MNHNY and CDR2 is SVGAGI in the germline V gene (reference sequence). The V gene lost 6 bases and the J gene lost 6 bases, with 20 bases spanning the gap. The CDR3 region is CASSLREGGGSEAFF. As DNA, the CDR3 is TGTGCCAGCAGCCTTCGGGAGGGGGGAGGCTCTGAAGCTTTCTTT.

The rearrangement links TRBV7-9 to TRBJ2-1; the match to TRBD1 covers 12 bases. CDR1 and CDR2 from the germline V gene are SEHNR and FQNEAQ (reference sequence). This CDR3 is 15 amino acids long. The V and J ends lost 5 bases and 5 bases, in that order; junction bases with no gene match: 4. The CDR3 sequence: CASSRGQGADNEQFF. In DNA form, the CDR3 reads TGTGCCAGCAGCCGGGGACAGGGGGCCGACAATGAGCAGTTCTTC.

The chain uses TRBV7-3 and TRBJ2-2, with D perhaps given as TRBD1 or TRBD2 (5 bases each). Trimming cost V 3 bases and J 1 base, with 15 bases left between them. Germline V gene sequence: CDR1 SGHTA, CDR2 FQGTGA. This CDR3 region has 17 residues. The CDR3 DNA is TGTGCCAGCAGCTTTCGGGGCGGGCCGAAGAACACCGGGGAGCTGTTTTTT. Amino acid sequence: CASSFRGGPKNTGELFF. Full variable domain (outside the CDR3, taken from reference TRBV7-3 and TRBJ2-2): GAGVSQTPSNKVTEKGKYVELRCDPISGHTALYWYRQSLGQGPEFLIYFQGTGAADDSGLPNDRFFAVRPEGSVSTLKIQRTERGDSAVYLCASSFRGGPKNTGELFFGEGSRLTVL.

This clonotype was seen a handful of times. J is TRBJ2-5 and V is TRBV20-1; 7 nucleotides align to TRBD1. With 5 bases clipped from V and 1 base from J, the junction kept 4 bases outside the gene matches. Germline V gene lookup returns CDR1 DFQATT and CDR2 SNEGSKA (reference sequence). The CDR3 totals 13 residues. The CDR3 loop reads CSAGGQVQETQYF. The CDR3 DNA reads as TGCAGTGCTGGCGGACAGGTCCAAGAGACCCAGTACTTC.

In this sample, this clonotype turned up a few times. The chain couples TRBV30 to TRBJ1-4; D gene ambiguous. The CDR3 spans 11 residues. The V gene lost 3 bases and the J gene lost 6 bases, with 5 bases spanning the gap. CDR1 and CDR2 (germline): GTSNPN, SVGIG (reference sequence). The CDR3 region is CAWSFDEKLFF. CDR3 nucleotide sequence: TGTGCCTGGAGCTTCGATGAAAAACTGTTTTTT.

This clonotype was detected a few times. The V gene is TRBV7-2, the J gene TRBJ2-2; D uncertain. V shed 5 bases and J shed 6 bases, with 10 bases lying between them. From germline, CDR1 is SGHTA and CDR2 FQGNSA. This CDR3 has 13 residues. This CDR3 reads CASSPSKAGELFF. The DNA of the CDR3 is TGTGCCAGCAGCCCATCCAAGGCCGGGGAGCTGTTTTTT.

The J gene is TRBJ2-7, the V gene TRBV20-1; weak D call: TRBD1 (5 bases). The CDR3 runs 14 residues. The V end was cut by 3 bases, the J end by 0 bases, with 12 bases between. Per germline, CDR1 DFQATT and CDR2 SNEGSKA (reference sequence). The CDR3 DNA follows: TGCAGTGCTAGCAGCCAGGGCACCTCCTACGAGCAGTACGTC. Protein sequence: CSASSQGTSYEQYV.

In nucleotides, the CDR3 is TGTGCCAGCAGTTACGTGAGGGGGGGTACGACAGATACGCAGTATTTT. As protein: CASSYVRGGTTDTQYF. The V gene is TRBV6-5, the J gene TRBJ2-3; D possibly corresponds to TRBD2 (7 bases). V gave up 2 bases and J gave up 3 bases, with 15 bases separating them. Germline loops: CDR1 MNHEY, CDR2 SVGAGI. The CDR3 is 16 amino acids.

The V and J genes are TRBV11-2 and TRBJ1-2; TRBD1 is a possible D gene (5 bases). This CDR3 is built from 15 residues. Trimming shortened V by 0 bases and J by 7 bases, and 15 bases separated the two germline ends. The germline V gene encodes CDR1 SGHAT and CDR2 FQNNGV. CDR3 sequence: CASSLESRTKLGYTF. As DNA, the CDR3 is TGTGCCAGCAGCTTAGAGTCCAGGACAAAGCTTGGCTACACCTTC.

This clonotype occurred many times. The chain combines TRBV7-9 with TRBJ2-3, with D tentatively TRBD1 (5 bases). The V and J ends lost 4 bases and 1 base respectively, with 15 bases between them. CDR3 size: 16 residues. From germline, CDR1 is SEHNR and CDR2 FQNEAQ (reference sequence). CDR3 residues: CASSSDGREGTDTQYF. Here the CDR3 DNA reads TGTGCCAGCAGCTCCGATGGCAGGGAAGGCACAGATACGCAGTATTTT. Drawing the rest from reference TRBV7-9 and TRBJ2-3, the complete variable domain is DTGVSQNPRHKITKRGQNVTFRCDPISEHNRLYWYRQTLGQGPEFLTYFQNEAQLEKSRLLSDRFSAERPKGSFSTLEIQRTEQGDSAMYLCASSSDGREGTDTQYFGPGTRLTVL.

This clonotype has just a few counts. The CDR3 nucleotides read TGCGCCAGCAGCTTGGCCGCGGGCCCAGATACGCAGTATTTT. As protein: CASSLAAGPDTQYF. The rearrangement links TRBV5-1 to TRBJ2-3; tentatively, D is TRBD2 (5 bases). This CDR3 comprises 14 residues. Trimming stripped 0 bases from V and 4 bases from J, with 9 bases between. Germline assignment: CDR1 SGHRS and CDR2 YFSETQ. The variable domain in full, with the rest retrieved from reference TRBV5-1 and TRBJ2-3, is KAGVTQTPRYLIKTRGQQVTLSCSPISGHRSVSWYQQTPGQGLQFLFEYFSETQRNKGNFPGRFSGRQFSNSRSEMNVSTLELGDSALYLCASSLAAGPDTQYFGPGTRLTVL.

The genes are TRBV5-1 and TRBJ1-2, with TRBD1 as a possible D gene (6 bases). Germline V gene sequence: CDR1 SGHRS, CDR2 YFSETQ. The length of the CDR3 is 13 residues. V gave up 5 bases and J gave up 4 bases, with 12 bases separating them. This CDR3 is CASRTDSIYGYTF. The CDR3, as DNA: TGCGCCAGCAGAACGGACAGTATCTATGGCTACACCTTC.

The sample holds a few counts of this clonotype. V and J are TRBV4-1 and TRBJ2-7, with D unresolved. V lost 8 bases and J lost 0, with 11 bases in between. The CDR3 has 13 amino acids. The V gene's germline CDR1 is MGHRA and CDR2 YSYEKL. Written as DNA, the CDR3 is TGCGCCAGCTCAGACGACATCTCCTACGAGCAGTACTTC. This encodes CASSDDISYEQYF.

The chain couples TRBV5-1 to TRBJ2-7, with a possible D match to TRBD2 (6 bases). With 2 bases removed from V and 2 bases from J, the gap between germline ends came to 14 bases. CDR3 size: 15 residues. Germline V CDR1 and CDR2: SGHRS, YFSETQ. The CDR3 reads CASSLDPRETYEQYF. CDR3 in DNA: TGCGCCAGCAGCTTAGATCCCCGGGAGACCTACGAGCAGTACTTC.

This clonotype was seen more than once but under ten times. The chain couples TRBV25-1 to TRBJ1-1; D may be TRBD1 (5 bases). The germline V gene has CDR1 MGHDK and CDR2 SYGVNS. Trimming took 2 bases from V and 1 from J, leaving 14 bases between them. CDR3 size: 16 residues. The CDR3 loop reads CASSEGAGRPNTEAFF. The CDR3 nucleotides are TGTGCCAGCAGTGAAGGGGCGGGACGGCCGAACACTGAAGCTTTCTTT.

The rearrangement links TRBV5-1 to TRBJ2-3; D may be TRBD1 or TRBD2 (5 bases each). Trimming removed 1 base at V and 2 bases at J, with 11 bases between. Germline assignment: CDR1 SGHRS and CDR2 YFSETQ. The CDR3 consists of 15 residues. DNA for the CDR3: TGCGCCAGCAGCTTGCCCGGGGCGAACACAGATACGCAGTATTTT. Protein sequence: CASSLPGANTDTQYF.

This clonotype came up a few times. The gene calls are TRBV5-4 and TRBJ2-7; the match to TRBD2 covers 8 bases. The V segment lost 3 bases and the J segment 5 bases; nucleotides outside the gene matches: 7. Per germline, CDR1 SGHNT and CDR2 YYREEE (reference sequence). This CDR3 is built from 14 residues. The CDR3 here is CASSWDSRGDEQYV. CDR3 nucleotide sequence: TGTGCCAGCAGCTGGGACTCGCGGGGGGACGAGCAGTACGTC.

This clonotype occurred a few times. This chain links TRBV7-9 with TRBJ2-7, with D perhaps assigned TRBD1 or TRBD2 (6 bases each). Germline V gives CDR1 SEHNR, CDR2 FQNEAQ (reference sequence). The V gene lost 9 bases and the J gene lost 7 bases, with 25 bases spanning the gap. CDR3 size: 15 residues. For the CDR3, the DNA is TGTGCCAGTCGACCAGAGGGGGTAGCGGTCGAGGAGCAGTACTTC. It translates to CASRPEGVAVEEQYF.

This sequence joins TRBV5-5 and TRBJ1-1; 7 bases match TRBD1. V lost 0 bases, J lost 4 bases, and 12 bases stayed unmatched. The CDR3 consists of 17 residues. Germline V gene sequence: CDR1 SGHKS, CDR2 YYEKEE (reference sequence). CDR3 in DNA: TGTGCCAGCAGCTTGGACTTAACAGGGGCTGTAGGCACTGAAGCTTTCTTT. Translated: CASSLDLTGAVGTEAFF.

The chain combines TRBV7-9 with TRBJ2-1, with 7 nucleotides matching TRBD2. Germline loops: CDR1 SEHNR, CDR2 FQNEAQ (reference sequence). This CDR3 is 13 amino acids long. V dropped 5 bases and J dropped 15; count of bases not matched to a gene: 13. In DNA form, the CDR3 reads TGTGCCAGCAGCACCAGGCGGGGGACGTCGCCGTTCTTC. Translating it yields CASSTRRGTSPFF. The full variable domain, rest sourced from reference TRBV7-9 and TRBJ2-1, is DTGVSQNPRHKITKRGQNVTFRCDPISEHNRLYWYRQTLGQGPEFLTYFQNEAQLEKSRLLSDRFSAERPKGSFSTLEIQRTEQGDSAMYLCASSTRRGTSPFFGPGTRLTVL.

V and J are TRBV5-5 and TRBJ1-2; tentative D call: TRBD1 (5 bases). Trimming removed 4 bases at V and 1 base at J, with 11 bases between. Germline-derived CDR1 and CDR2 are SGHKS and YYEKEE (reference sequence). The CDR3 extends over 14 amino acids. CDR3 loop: CASSTGPINYGYTF. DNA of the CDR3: TGTGCCAGCAGCACGGGACCGATTAACTATGGCTACACCTTC.